This T cell receptor (beta chain) was sequenced during a study of blood T cell repertoires in COVID-19. At the level of the study: Acute-phase and convalescent COVID-19 samples originated in the United States, Italy and Spain. PBMCs, B-cell-depleted T cells, or T cells were the source of the cDNA or gDNA that made up the material.

Data came from immunoSEQ multiplex PCR; TCRdb stores just in-frame clones and leaves some out. The table records about 110,000 clones, 55% to 75% of them present only once. The table lists this clone with a few counts. V was pared by 3 bases and J by 6 bases, with 6 bases between. The CDR3 is 12 residues long. Germline V gene sequence: CDR1 KGHDR, CDR2 SFDVKD. The chain employs TRBV24-1 and TRBJ2-3; D gene ambiguous. This receptor was obtained from a middle-aged woman with acute or convalescent COVID-19. The specimen sequenced was peripheral blood. CDR3 in amino acids: CATSDLRDTQYF. CDR3 nucleotide sequence: TGTGCCACCAGTGATCTCAGGGATACGCAGTATTTT.